These 6 T cell receptor beta chains were sequenced from one sample in a study of T cells after yellow fever vaccination. MiXCR, run by TCRdb on the 5' RACE reads, gives a single entry per CDR3 protein. The sample holds 100,000 to 150,000 distinct CDR3 sequences, roughly 15% seen once. Here the sequenced sample was CD8+ T cells sorted from PBMCs, taken 5 days after the yellow fever booster vaccination. The receptors come from a man in his late teens or twenties who received the YFV17D yellow fever vaccine.

This clonotype has only a few counts. The chain joins TRBV5-5 to TRBJ1-2, with unresolved D. The CDR3 totals 15 residues. V was pared by 4 bases and J by 0 bases, with 13 bases between. Germline values: CDR1 SGHKS, CDR2 YYEKEE (reference sequence). CDR3 sequence (DNA): TGTGCCAGCAGCGACGGGCCCAGAGCTAACTATGGCTACACCTTC. It is translated as CASSDGPRANYGYTF.

There are a few counts of this clonotype. The rearrangement uses TRBV15 and TRBJ2-2, with D hard to call. The CDR3 runs to 17 residues. V was cut by 1 base and J by 5 bases, with 17 bases left in between. The V gene's germline CDR1 is LNHNV and CDR2 YYDKDF (reference sequence). The CDR3: CATSRGLVEQRTGELFF. CDR3 DNA: TGTGCCACCAGCAGAGGGCTAGTGGAACAGAGGACCGGGGAGCTGTTTTTT. The full variable domain, rest sourced from reference TRBV15 and TRBJ2-2, is DAMVIQNPRYQVTQFGKPVTLSCSQTLNHNVMYWYQQKSSQAPKLLFHYYDKDFNNEADTPDNFQSRRPNTSFCFLDIRSPGLGDTAMYLCATSRGLVEQRTGELFFGEGSRLTVL.

This chain links TRBV11-2 with TRBJ2-1; 9 bases agree with TRBD2. Per the germline V gene, CDR1 is SGHAT and CDR2 is FQNNGV. V lost 1 base, J lost 9 bases, and 10 bases stayed unmatched. The CDR3 runs to 16 residues. CDR3 in DNA: TGTGCCAGCAGCTTAGTTTGGGCTAGCGGGGACCGTGAGCAGTTCTTC. It yields the protein CASSLVWASGDREQFF. Complete variable domain (other parts from reference TRBV11-2 and TRBJ2-1): EAGVAQSPRYKIIEKRQSVAFWCNPISGHATLYWYQQILGQGPKLLIQFQNNGVVDDSQLPKDRFSAERLKGVDSTLKIQPAKLEDSAVYLCASSLVWASGDREQFFGPGTRLTVL.

This chain joins TRBV6-2 or TRBV6-3 and TRBJ1-6; no clear D. This CDR3 region has 13 residues. Germline CDR1 is MNHEY and CDR2 is SVGEGT. V was pared by 6 bases and J by 10 bases, with 13 bases between. In DNA form, the CDR3 reads TGTGCCAGCAGCAGTTGGGCGAGCTCACCCCTCCACTTT. Protein sequence: CASSSWASSPLHF.

The chain joins TRBV12-5 to TRBJ2-7, with TRBD2 identical over 9 bases. The CDR3 is made up of 14 amino acids. Trimming cost V 3 bases and J 0 bases; bases outside gene matches: 0. CDR1 and CDR2 from the germline V gene are LGHNT and FRNRAP. This CDR3 is CASGFSGGSYEQYF. The CDR3 nucleotides are TGTGCTAGTGGTTTTAGCGGGGGCTCCTACGAGCAGTACTTC.

The CDR3 protein is CASSSLPGQTENTEAFF. In DNA form, the CDR3 reads TGTGCCAGCAGCTCACTACCGGGACAGACCGAGAACACTGAAGCTTTCTTT. The gene calls are TRBV9 and TRBJ1-1, with 7 bases fitting TRBD1. Trimming took 4 bases from V and 1 from J; bases not matched to a gene: 13. This CDR3 has 17 residues. Germline V gene data show CDR1 as SGDLS and CDR2 as YYNGEE.